This is a list of T cell receptor beta chains from one sample in a study of blood T cells in healthy people across ages. TCRdb fed the 5' RACE reads into MiXCR, producing one record per CDR3 protein. The sample shows about a million distinct CDR3 sequences, roughly 50% of them seen only once. The sample comprised blood. Every receptor here comes from an older woman in good health. Each CDR3 is given without its conserved first and last residue. Not every row has a clone size; where given, it reads once, few, many or a size class.

clone_size v_call cdr3_aa
. TRBV11-3 ASSLTKTNEQF
few TRBV3-1 ASSPGGEGYEQY
few TRBV5-1 ASSVTGARAGDTQY
. TRBV12-3/TRBV12-4 ASSLALRSNSPLH
. TRBV20-1 SAAKAYEQY
. TRBV28 ATLTGVGNEQF
. TRBV12-3/TRBV12-4 ASRDAGALETQY
few TRBV12-3/TRBV12-4 ASRYTYEQY
. TRBV29-1 SVEDLGVGGNIQY
once TRBV27 ASSTVGKNTGELF
once TRBV5-1 ASSVRGTLETQY
. TRBV29-1 SGAHPNTEAF
few TRBV5-1 ASSLEVGQGGTQY
. TRBV3-1 ASSPGPLIYEQY
once TRBV20-1 SARRAGVMAKNIQY
. TRBV12-3/TRBV12-4 ASSLGAGGSYGYT
. TRBV19 ASSPSGARSGANVLT
few TRBV7-9 ASSPTQVNSYEQY
. TRBV5-6 ASSLVLAKNIQY
once TRBV6-1 ASSGTESYNYGYT
. TRBV27 ASSLAGQGNGQPQH
few TRBV9 ASTQGQGGYEQY
. TRBV24-1 ATSDTSGRERAYNEQF
. TRBV7-9 AGTGAGEKLF